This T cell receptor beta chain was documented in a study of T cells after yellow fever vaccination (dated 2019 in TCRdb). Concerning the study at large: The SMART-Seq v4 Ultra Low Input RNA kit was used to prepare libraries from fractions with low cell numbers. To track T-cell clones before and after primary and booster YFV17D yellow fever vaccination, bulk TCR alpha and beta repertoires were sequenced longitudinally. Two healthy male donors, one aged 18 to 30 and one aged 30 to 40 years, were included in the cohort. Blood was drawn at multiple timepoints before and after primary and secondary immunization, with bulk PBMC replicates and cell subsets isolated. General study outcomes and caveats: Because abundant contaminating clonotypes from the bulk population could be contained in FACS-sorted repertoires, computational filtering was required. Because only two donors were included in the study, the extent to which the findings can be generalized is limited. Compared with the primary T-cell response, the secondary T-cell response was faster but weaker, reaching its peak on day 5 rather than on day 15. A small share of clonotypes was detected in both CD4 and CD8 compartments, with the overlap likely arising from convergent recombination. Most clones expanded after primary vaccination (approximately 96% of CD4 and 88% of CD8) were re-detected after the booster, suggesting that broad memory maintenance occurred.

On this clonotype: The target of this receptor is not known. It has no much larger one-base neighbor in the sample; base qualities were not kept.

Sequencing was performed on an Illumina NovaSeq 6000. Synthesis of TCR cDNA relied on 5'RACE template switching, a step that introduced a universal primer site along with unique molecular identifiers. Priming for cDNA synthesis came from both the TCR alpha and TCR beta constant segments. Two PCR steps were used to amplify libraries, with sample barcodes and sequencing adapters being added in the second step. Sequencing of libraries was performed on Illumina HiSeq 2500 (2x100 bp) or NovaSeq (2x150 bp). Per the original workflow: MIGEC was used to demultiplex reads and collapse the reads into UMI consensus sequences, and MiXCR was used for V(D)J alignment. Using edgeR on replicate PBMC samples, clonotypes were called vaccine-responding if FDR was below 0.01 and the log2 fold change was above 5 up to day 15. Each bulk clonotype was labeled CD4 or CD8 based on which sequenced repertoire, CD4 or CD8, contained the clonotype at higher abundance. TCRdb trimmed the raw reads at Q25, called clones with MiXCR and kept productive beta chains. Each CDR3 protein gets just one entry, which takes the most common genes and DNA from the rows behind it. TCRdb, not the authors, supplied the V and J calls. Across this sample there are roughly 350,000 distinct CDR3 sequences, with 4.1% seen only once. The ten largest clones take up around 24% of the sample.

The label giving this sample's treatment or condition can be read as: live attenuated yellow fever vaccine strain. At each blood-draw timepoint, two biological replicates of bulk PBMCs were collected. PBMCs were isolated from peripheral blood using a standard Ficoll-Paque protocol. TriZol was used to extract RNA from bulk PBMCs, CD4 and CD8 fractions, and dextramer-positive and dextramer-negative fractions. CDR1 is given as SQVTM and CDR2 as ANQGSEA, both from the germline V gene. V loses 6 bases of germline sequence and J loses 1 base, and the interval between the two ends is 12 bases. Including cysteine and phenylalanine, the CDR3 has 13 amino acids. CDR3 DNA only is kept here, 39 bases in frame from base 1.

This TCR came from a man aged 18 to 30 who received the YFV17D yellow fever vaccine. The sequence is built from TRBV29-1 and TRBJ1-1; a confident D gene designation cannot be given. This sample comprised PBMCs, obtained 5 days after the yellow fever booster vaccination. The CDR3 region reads CSVPHEGNTEAFF. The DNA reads TGCAGCGTCCCTCACGAGGGGAACACTGAAGCTTTCTTT.